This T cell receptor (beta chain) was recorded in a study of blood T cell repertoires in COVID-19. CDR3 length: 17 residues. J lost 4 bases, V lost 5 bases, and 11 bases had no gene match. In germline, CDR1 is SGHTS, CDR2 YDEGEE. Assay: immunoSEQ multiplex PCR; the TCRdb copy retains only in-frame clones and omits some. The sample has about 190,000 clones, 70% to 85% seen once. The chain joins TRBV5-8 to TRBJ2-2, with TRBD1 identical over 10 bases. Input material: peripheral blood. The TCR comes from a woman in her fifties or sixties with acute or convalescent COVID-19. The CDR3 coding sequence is TGTGCCAGCAGGAAGTTGGCGACAGGGGGCTCCACCGGGGAGCTGTTTTTT. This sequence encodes CASRKLATGGSTGELFF. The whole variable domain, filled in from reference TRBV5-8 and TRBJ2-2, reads EAGVTQSPTHLIKTRGQQATLRCSPISGHTSVYWYQQALGLGLQFLLWYDEGEERNRGNFPPRFSGRQFPNYSSELNVNALELEDSALYLCASRKLATGGSTGELFFGEGSRLTVL.